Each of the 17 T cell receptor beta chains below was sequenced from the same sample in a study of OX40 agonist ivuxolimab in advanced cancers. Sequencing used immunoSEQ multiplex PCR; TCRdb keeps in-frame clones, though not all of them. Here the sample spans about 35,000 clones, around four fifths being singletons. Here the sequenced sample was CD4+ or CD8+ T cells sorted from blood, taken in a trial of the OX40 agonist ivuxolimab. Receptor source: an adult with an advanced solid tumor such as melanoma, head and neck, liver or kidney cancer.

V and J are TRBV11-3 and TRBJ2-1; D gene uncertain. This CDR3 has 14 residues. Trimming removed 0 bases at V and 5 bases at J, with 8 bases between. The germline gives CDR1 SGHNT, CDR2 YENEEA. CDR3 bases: TGTGCCAGCAGCTTAGATCTGGGAAACAATGAGCAGTTCTTC. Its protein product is CASSLDLGNNEQFF.

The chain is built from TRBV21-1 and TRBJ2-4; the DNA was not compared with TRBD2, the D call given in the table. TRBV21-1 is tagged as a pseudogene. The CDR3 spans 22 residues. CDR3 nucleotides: TGTGCCAGCAGCATCAGGGAACTAACGGATCCCATAGCGGGAGGCTGGGAAAACATTCAGTACTTC. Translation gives CASSIRELTDPIAGGWENIQYF.

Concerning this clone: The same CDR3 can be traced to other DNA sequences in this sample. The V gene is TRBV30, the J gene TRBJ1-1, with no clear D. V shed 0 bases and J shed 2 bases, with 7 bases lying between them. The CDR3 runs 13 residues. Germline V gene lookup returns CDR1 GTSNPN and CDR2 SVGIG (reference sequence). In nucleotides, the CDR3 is TGTGCCTGGAGTGTCGCGCTTAACACTGAAGCTTTCTTT. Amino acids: CAWSVALNTEAFF. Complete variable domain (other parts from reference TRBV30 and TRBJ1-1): SQTIHQWPATLVQPVGSPLSLECTVEGTSNPNLYWYRQAAGRGLQLLFYSVGIGQISSEVPQNLSASRPQDRQFILSSKKLLLSDSGFYLCAWSVALNTEAFFGQGTRLTVV.

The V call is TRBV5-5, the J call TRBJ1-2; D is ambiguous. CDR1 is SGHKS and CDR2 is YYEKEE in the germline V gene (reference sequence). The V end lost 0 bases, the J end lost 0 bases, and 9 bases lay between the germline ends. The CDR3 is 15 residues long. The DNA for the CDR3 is TGTGCCAGCAGCTTGGGGGTAACCTCTAACTATGGCTACACCTTC. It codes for CASSLGVTSNYGYTF. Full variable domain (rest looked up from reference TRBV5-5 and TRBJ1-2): DAGVTQSPTHLIKTRGQQVTLRCSPISGHKSVSWYQQVLGQGPQFIFQYYEKEERGRGNFPDRFSARQFPNYSSELNVNALLLGDSALYLCASSLGVTSNYGYTFGSGTRLTVV.

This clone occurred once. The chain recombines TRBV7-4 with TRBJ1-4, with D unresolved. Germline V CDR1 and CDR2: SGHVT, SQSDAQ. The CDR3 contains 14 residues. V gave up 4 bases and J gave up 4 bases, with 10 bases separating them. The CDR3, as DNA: TGTGCCAGCAGCTCGAACCCAGTTAATGAAAAACTGTTTTTT. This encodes CASSSNPVNEKLFF.

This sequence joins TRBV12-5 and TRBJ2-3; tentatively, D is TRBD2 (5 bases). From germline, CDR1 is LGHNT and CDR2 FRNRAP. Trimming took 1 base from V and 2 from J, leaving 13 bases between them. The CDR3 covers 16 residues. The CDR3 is CASGLGSSSTTDTQYF. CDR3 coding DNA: TGTGCTAGTGGTTTGGGGTCGTCTAGCACCACAGATACGCAGTATTTT.

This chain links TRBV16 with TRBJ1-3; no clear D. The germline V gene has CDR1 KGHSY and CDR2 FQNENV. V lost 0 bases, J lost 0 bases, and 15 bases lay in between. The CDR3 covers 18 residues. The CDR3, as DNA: TGTGCCAGCAGCCAATCACAAGTGAGGAGCTCCTCTGGAAACACCATATATTTT. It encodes CASSQSQVRSSSGNTIYF.

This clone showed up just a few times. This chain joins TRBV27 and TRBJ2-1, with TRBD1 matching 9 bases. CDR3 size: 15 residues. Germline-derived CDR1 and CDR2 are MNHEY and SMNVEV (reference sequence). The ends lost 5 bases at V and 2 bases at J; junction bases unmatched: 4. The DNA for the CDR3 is TGTGCCAGCAGTCTGGACAGGGGAACCTACAATGAGCAGTTCTTC. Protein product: CASSLDRGTYNEQFF.

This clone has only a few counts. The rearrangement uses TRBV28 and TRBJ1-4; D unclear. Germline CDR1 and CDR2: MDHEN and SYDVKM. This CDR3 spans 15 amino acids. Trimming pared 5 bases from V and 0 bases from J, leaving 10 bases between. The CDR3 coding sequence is TGTGCCAGCAGTCCCCCGGGATCAACTAATGAAAAACTGTTTTTT. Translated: CASSPPGSTNEKLFF.

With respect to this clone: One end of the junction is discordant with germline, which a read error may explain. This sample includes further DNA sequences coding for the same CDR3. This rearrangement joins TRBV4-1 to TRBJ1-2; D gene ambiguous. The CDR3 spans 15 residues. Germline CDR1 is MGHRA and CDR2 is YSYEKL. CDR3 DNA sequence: TGCGCCAGCAGCCAAGATATTTCCTTCCTTGATGGCTATACCTTC. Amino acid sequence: CASSQDISFLDGYTF.

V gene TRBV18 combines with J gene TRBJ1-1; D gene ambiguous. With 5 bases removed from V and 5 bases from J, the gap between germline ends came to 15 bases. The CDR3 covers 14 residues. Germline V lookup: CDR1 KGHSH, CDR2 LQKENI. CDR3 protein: CASSSSSGLTEAFF. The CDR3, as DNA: TGTGCCAGCTCATCCTCCTCGGGCCTTACTGAAGCTTTCTTT.

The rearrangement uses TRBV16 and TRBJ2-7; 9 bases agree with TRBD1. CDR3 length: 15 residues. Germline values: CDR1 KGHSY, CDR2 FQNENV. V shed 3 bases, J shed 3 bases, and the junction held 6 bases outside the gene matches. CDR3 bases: TGTGCCAGCAGCCAGAGCGGGACAGGGAACTACGAGCAGTACTTC. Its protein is CASSQSGTGNYEQYF.

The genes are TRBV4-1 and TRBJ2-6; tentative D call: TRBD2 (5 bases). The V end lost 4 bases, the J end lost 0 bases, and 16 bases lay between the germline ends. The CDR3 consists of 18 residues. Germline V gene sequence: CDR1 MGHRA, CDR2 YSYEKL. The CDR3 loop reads CASSPARAQVSGANVLTF. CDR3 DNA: TGCGCCAGCAGCCCTGCGAGGGCTCAGGTCTCTGGGGCCAACGTCCTGACTTTC.

CDR3 DNA sequence: TGTGCCAGCAGTCCAAGGGGTAATGAAAAACTGTTTTTT. It encodes CASSPRGNEKLFF. This sequence joins TRBV2 and TRBJ1-4; D possibly corresponds to TRBD1 (5 bases). CDR3 length equals 13 residues. Trimming removed 5 bases from V and 4 bases from J, with 8 bases in between. CDR1 is SNHLY, CDR2 FYNNEI, per germline.

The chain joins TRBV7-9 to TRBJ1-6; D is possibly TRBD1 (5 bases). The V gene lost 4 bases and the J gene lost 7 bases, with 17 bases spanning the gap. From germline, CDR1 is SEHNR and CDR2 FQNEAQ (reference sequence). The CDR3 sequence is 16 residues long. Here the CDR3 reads CASSYPGAAGNSPLHF. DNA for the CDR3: TGTGCCAGCAGCTACCCCGGGGCAGCGGGGAATTCACCCCTCCACTTT. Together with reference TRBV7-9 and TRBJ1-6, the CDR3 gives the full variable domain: DTGVSQNPRHKITKRGQNVTFRCDPISEHNRLYWYRQTLGQGPEFLTYFQNEAQLEKSRLLSDRFSAERPKGSFSTLEIQRTEQGDSAMYLCASSYPGAAGNSPLHFGNGTRLTVT.

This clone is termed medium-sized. The CDR3 bases are TGTGCCAGCCTTACGGGGAGCTATGGCTACACCTTC. Amino acids: CASLTGSYGYTF. The chain has TRBV6-6 and TRBJ1-2; D gene unclear. Looked up from germline, CDR1 is MNHNY and CDR2 is SVGAGI (reference sequence). This CDR3 contains 12 residues. Trimming removed 8 bases at V and 4 bases at J, with 11 bases between.

CDR3 sequence (DNA): TGTGCCAGCAGCCACCCCGTGACTAGCGGGAGGACCCCTTACAATGAGCAGTTCTTC. This codes for CASSHPVTSGRTPYNEQFF. The chain couples TRBV11-2 to TRBJ2-1; 13 bases align to TRBD2. V gave up 5 bases and J gave up 4 bases; unmatched junction bases: 14. CDR1 is SGHAT and CDR2 is FQNNGV in the germline V gene. The CDR3 spans 19 residues.